The 20 T cell receptor beta chains below come from one sample, sequenced in a study of blood T cell repertoires in COVID-19. The method was immunoSEQ multiplex PCR; TCRdb's version includes in-frame clones alone and lacks a portion of them. Of under 150,000 clones listed, approximately 81% are singletons. The sequencing sample was made of peripheral blood. The receptor source for this set is an elderly woman with acute or convalescent COVID-19.

This clone was detected only once. The chain is built from TRBV5-1 and TRBJ1-1; maybe TRBD1 (5 bases). The CDR3 consists of 15 residues. Germline CDR1 SGHRS, CDR2 YFSETQ. V was trimmed by 1 base and J by 1 base, leaving 11 bases between them. CDR3 amino acids: CASSLSGGSNTEAFF. The CDR3 region has the DNA TGCGCCAGCAGCTTGTCCGGGGGATCGAACACTGAAGCTTTCTTT. Based on the CDR3 plus reference TRBV5-1 and TRBJ1-1, the full variable domain is KAGVTQTPRYLIKTRGQQVTLSCSPISGHRSVSWYQQTPGQGLQFLFEYFSETQRNKGNFPGRFSGRQFSNSRSEMNVSTLELGDSALYLCASSLSGGSNTEAFFGQGTRLTVV.

The V and J genes are TRBV2 and TRBJ1-3, with 8 positions matching TRBD1. V lost 5 bases to trimming and J lost 4 bases; unmatched junction nucleotides: 4. CDR3 size: 14 residues. CDR1 is SNHLY, CDR2 FYNNEI, per germline. The CDR3 nucleotides are TGTGCCAGCAGTCCGGACAGGGCCGGAAACACCATATATTTT. Amino acid sequence: CASSPDRAGNTIYF.

The chain carries TRBV6-5 and TRBJ2-7; 10 nucleotides agree with TRBD1. V gave up 6 bases and J gave up 2 bases; unmatched junction bases: 7. This CDR3 region has 15 residues. The germline CDR1 and CDR2 sequences are MNHEY and SVGAGI. CDR3: CASRPGQGLAYEQYF. In DNA, the CDR3 is TGTGCCAGCAGGCCGGGACAGGGGTTGGCCTACGAGCAGTACTTC.

This chain joins TRBV6-1 and TRBJ2-7, with TRBD1 identical over 10 bases. V dropped 3 bases and J dropped 2; count of bases not matched to a gene: 10. This CDR3 comprises 17 residues. CDR1 is MNHNS, CDR2 SASEGT, per germline. CDR3 loop: CASSEQIGQGEPYEQYF. The CDR3 DNA sequence: TGTGCCAGCAGTGAGCAGATAGGACAGGGGGAGCCCTACGAGCAGTACTTC.

The genes are TRBV6-5 and TRBJ1-2, with 8 bases identical to TRBD1. V lost 4 bases, J lost 5 bases, and 6 bases stayed unmatched. Germline V gene lookup returns CDR1 MNHEY and CDR2 SVGAGI. The CDR3 consists of 14 residues. In DNA form, the CDR3 reads TGTGCCAGCAGTTCCTCCGACAGGGGATATGGCTACACCTTC. Its protein is CASSSSDRGYGYTF.

The chain employs TRBV10-3 and TRBJ2-2, with a possible D match to TRBD1 (6 bases). The ends were cut back, 4 bases at V and 6 bases at J, with 12 bases in the middle. There are 14 residues in the CDR3. Per germline, CDR1 ENHRY and CDR2 SYGVKD. As DNA, the CDR3 is TGTGCCATCAGTGCACAGGGTCAGGCCGGGGAGCTGTTTTTT. Protein sequence: CAISAQGQAGELFF.

The chain combines TRBV4-2 with TRBJ2-1; D is undetermined. Trimming removed 4 bases at V and 5 bases at J, with 12 bases between. Germline loops: CDR1 LGHNA, CDR2 YNFKEQ. This CDR3 has 14 residues. CDR3 nucleotides: TGTGCCAGCAGCCGAGGTAATATCGACAATGAGCAGTTCTTC. Translation: CASSRGNIDNEQFF.

This sequence joins TRBV5-8 and TRBJ2-4, with D perhaps matching TRBD1 (5 bases). V was shortened by 2 bases and J by 2 bases, with 8 bases between the two germline ends. Per germline, CDR1 SGHTS and CDR2 YDEGEE. The CDR3 totals 14 residues. The CDR3 DNA reads TGTGCCAGCAGCTTTTGGGGCACCAAAAACATTCAGTACTTC. It yields the protein CASSFWGTKNIQYF.

This sequence joins TRBV30 and TRBJ1-6; D unclear. CDR3 length: 13 amino acids. The V gene's germline CDR1 is GTSNPN and CDR2 SVGIG (reference sequence). V was shortened by 4 bases and J by 7 bases, with 11 bases between the two germline ends. DNA of the CDR3: TGTGCCTGGAACCCTACGTGGAATTCACCCCTCCACTTT. Its translation is CAWNPTWNSPLHF. The variable domain in full, with the rest retrieved from reference TRBV30 and TRBJ1-6, is SQTIHQWPATLVQPVGSPLSLECTVEGTSNPNLYWYRQAAGRGLQLLFYSVGIGQISSEVPQNLSASRPQDRQFILSSKKLLLSDSGFYLCAWNPTWNSPLHFGNGTRLTVT.

This clone occurred a few times. V gene TRBV5-1 combines with J gene TRBJ2-7; 11 bases align to TRBD2. The germline V gene encodes CDR1 SGHRS and CDR2 YFSETQ. CDR3 length equals 16 residues. Unmatched junction bases numbered 4, after V lost 2 bases and J lost 0 bases. The DNA for the CDR3 is TGCGCCAGCAGCTTACGACTAGCGGGGACCTCCTACGAGCAGTACTTC. The encoded protein is CASSLRLAGTSYEQYF.

The chain is built from TRBV12-3 or TRBV12-4 and TRBJ1-5; no definite D call. The CDR3 runs to 13 residues. V lost 2 bases, J lost 2 bases, and 4 bases lay in between. The CDR3 spells CASSLRGNQPQHF. Here the CDR3 DNA reads TGTGCCAGCAGTTTACGGGGCAATCAGCCCCAGCATTTT.

The chain employs TRBV7-3 and TRBJ2-3, with TRBD1 identical over 8 bases. The CDR3 is made up of 17 amino acids. With 5 bases clipped from V and 3 bases from J, the junction kept 13 bases outside the gene matches. CDR1 SGHTA and CDR2 FQGTGA come from the germline V gene. The CDR3 region is CASSPDYDRGLTDTQYF. The CDR3 nucleotides read TGTGCCAGCAGCCCCGATTATGACAGGGGTCTGACAGATACGCAGTATTTT.

V and J are TRBV5-1 and TRBJ2-7; TRBD2 aligns across 8 bases. Losses at the gene ends were 4 bases for V and 6 bases for J; bases not matched to a gene: 15. The CDR3 is 16 residues long. CDR1 and CDR2 from the germline V gene are SGHRS and YFSETQ. The CDR3 is CASSGRISGETGEQYF. The CDR3 DNA sequence: TGCGCCAGCAGCGGAAGGATTAGCGGGGAAACAGGCGAGCAGTACTTC.

The chain couples TRBV30 to TRBJ1-2; 9 positions agree with TRBD1. Germline V gene sequence: CDR1 GTSNPN, CDR2 SVGIG (reference sequence). The CDR3 has 16 residues. V was clipped by 0 bases and J by 0 bases; unmatched bases: 5. The DNA for the CDR3 is TGTGCCTGGAGTGTCGGACAGGGGCGACCTAACTATGGCTACACCTTC. Amino acids: CAWSVGQGRPNYGYTF.

This chain joins TRBV25-1 and TRBJ2-5; TRBD1 agrees at 7 bases. The CDR3 extends over 13 amino acids. Looked up from germline, CDR1 is MGHDK and CDR2 is SYGVNS. Trimming removed 5 bases from V and 4 bases from J; junction bases left unmatched: 4. CDR3 bases: TGTGCCAGCAGTATGAGGGGGCGAGAGACCCAGTACTTC. Translated, it gives CASSMRGRETQYF.

The CDR3 region is CASSQPGERYEQYF. As DNA, the CDR3 is TGTGCCAGTAGTCAACCGGGAGAGAGATACGAGCAGTACTTC. This chain joins TRBV19 and TRBJ2-7; possible D gene TRBD2, 6 bases. This CDR3 is built from 14 residues. Germline V lookup: CDR1 LNHDA, CDR2 SQIVND (reference sequence). With 5 bases removed from V and 4 bases from J, the gap between germline ends came to 15 bases.

This sequence joins TRBV6-4 and TRBJ2-7, with TRBD2 matching over 7 bases. Losses at the gene ends were 0 bases for V and 1 base for J; bases not matched to a gene: 9. The CDR3 spans 17 residues. CDR1 is MRHNA and CDR2 is SNTAGT in the germline V gene. As DNA, the CDR3 is TGTGCCAGCAGTGACTCGAGGGGAACTAGCGTTTCCTACGAGCAGTACTTC. Translation: CASSDSRGTSVSYEQYF.

This clone was seen once. The chain recombines TRBV10-3 with TRBJ2-1; 9 positions agree with TRBD2. J was trimmed by 4 bases and V by 4 bases; bases with no gene match: 5. The CDR3 covers 15 residues. Looked up from germline, CDR1 is ENHRY and CDR2 is SYGVKD. The CDR3 here is CAISGVAGVYNEQFF. DNA for the CDR3: TGTGCCATCAGTGGGGTAGCGGGGGTTTACAATGAGCAGTTCTTC.

The rearrangement uses TRBV11-2 and TRBJ2-5; weak D call: TRBD2 (6 bases). Germline loops: CDR1 SGHAT, CDR2 FQNNGV. The V gene lost 5 bases and the J gene lost 7 bases, with 14 bases spanning the gap. This CDR3 is built from 13 residues. The CDR3 bases are TGTGCCAGCAGCCCCACTAGCCGAGGGACCCAGTACTTC. It is translated as CASSPTSRGTQYF.

This chain connects TRBV29-1 to TRBJ2-6, with TRBD1 identical over 10 bases. J gave up 3 bases and V 3 bases, and 8 bases lay outside the gene matches. The germline V gene encodes CDR1 SQVTM and CDR2 ANQGSEA. The CDR3 spans 17 residues. CDR3 amino acids: CSVEGQGLGDGANVLTF. The DNA for the CDR3 is TGCAGCGTTGAGGGACAGGGGTTAGGGGATGGGGCCAACGTCCTGACTTTC. Drawing the rest from reference TRBV29-1 and TRBJ2-6, the complete variable domain is SAVISQKPSRDICQRGTSLTIQCQVDSQVTMMFWYRQQPGQSLTLIATANQGSEATYESGFVIDKFPISRPNLTFSTLTVSNMSPEDSSIYLCSVEGQGLGDGANVLTFGAGSRLTVL.